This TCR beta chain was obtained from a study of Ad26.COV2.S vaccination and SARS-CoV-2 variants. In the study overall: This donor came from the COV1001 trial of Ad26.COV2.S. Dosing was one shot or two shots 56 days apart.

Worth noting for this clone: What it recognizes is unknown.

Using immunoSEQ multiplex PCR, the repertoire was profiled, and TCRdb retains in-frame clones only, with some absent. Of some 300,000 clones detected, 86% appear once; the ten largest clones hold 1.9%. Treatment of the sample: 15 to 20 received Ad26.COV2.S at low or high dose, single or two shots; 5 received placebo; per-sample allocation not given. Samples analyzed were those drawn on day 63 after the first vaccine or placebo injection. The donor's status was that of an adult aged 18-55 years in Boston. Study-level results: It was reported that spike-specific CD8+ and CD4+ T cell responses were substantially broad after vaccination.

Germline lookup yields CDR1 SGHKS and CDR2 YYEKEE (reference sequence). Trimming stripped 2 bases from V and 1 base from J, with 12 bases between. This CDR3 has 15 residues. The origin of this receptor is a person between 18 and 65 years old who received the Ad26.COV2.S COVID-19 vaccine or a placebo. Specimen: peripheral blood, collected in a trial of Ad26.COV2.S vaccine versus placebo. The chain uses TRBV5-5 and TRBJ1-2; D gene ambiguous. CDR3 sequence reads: CASSFGQNNNYGYTF. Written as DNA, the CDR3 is TGTGCCAGCAGCTTCGGCCAGAACAATAACTATGGCTACACCTTC.